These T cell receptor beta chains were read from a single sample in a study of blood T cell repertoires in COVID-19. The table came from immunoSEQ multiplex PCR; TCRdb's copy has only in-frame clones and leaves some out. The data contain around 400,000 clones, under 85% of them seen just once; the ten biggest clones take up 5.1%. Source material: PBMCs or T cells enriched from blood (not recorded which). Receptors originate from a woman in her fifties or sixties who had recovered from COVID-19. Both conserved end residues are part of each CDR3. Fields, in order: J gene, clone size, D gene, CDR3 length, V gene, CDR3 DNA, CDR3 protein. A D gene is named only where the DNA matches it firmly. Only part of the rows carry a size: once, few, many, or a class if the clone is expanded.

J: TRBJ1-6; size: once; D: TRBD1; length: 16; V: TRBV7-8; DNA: TGTGCCAGCAGCTTGAGGACCGGGACAGGGGGCTCACCCCTCCACTTT; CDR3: CASSLRTGTGGSPLHF
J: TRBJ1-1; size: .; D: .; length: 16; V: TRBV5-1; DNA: TGCGCCAGCAGCTTGGCCCCACCTCAGGGAAACACTGAAGCTTTCTTT; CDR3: CASSLAPPQGNTEAFF
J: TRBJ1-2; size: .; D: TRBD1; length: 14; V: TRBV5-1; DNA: TGCGCCAGCAGCGTAGGACAGGGAGGGCATGGCTACACCTTC; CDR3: CASSVGQGGHGYTF
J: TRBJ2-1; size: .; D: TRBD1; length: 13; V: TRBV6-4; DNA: TGTGCCAGCAGTGACCGAGGGACAGCTGAGCAGTTCTTC; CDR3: CASSDRGTAEQFF
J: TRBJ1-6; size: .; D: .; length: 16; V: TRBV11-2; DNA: TGTGCCAGCAGCTTAGAGCTGGGCTCCCCAAATTCACCCCTCCACTTT; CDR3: CASSLELGSPNSPLHF
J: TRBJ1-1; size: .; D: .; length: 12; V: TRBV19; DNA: TGTGCCAGTAGTATTACGGCGGATGAAGCTTTCTTT; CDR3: CASSITADEAFF
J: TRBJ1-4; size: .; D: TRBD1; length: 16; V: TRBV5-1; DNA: TGCGCCAGCAGCTGGGGGGACAGGGTAACTAATGAAAAACTGTTTTTT; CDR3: CASSWGDRVTNEKLFF
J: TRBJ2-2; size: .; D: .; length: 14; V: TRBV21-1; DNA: TGTGCCAGCAGCAAGGGACAGGGGGCCGGGGAGCTGTTTTTT; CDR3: CASSKGQGAGELFF
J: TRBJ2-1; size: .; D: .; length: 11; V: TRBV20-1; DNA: TGCAGTACTCCTTCCTACAATGAGCAGTTCTTC; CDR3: CSTPSYNEQFF
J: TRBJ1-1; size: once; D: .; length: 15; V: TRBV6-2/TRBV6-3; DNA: TGTGCCAGCAGTTACTATGGCGGGGGCGAGTCTGAAGCTTTCTTT; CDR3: CASSYYGGGESEAFF